The clone carrying this TCR beta chain was seen only once. Its antigen remains unidentified. These data are taken from a study of T cell responses to AZD1222 COVID-19 vaccine. Sequencing was performed with immunoSEQ multiplex PCR; in TCRdb, only in-frame clones are kept and a portion is missing. The sample includes about 130,000 clones, around 86% of them seen just once. Study-level findings and limits: Clonal diversity was possibly underestimated, and the donors were mostly white British, with more females.

V trimming: 7 bases; J trimming: 3 bases; junction bases outside the gene matches: 10. CDR1 is LNHDA and CDR2 is SQIVND in the germline V gene (reference sequence). The CDR3 sequence is 15 residues long. The clonotype comes from an adult in good health. The rearrangement joins TRBV19 to TRBJ1-1; 8 bases map to TRBD1. Here the sequenced sample was peripheral blood, taken on day 0 of AZD1222 vaccination. CDR3 amino acids: CASTSPSRGHTEAFF. CDR3 nucleotide sequence: TGTGCCAGTACCTCTCCCTCCAGGGGGCACACTGAAGCTTTCTTT.